This TCR beta chain is from a study of blood T cell repertoires in COVID-19 (dated by TCRdb to 2019 to 2021). Notes on the research overall: Collaborator samples came from the United States, Italy and Spain and covered acute and convalescent phases of COVID-19. Where available, HLA class I and class II types were obtained from metadata supplied by the sample provider rather than from assay-based typing. The material from the prospective study consisted of cDNA or gDNA derived from T cells, B-cell-depleted T cells, or PBMCs. The repertoires were made available in a free public database intended to serve as a resource for research on the immune response to SARS-CoV-2. The dataset comprised deeply sampled blood TCRbeta repertoires from subjects exposed to, actively infected with, or recovered from COVID-19. Samples were obtained from the ongoing ImmuneRACE study (first 160 participants) and from about 1,300 subjects provided by 6 global collaborators. A de-identified subject ID, COVID-19 status, age in years and sex were almost always included in the sample metadata. On the study overall, not on this receptor specifically: Clinical and demographic metadata were provided uncurated, with the amount varying by source and participant.

About this clone: Which antigen it targets is not known. Qualities for individual bases were not recorded, and no much larger clone is one base off.

The CDR3 has 15 amino acids, counting the end cysteine and phenylalanine. This entry keeps only the CDR3 DNA: 45 bases, framed from base 1. Via the germline V gene, CDR1 is KGHDR and CDR2 SFDVKD. V ends up 4 bases short and J 5 bases short, with an unmatched junction base count of 5. Each collaborating institution followed its own protocols to collect whole blood in K2EDTA tubes. For TCRbeta analysis, collaborators shipped samples in one of three forms: frozen whole blood, isolated PBMCs, or DNA extracted from either of those sample types. TCRbeta CDR3 regions were amplified from genomic DNA by means of the immunoSEQ Assay, a bias-controlled multiplex PCR. The paper's data handling went like this. Nucleated cell counts per sample were estimated from amplification of reference gene primers within the assay. Sequence reads were collapsed and filtered to measure the absolute abundance of every unique TCRbeta CDR3 rearrangement. For each sample, productive Simpson clonality was calculated as the square root of Simpson's diversity index over productive rearrangements. The source is immuneACCESS, and TCRdb retained only in-frame sequences with V and J called. Part of the clones is not carried over; for the studies checked, unresolved V genes explain less than half of this, and the remainder is unexplained. V and J calls plus clone size are reproduced from that table; the DNA served to infer D and trimming. In all, the sample holds about 180,000 clones, and around 82% of those were seen once. In total, the top ten clones hold around 10% of the sample.

Recombination joined TRBV24-1 with TRBJ2-5; TRBD2 lines up with 11 middle nucleotides. Sequenced sample: peripheral blood. This receptor was taken from a woman older than 75 with acute or convalescent COVID-19. The CDR3 amino acid sequence is: CATSDPTSGVETQYF. DNA sequence: TGTGCCACCAGTGACCCGACTAGCGGGGTTGAGACCCAGTACTTC.